This TCR beta chain originates from a study of blood T cell repertoires in COVID-19. In the study overall: Whether acute or convalescent, the COVID-19 samples came from the United States, Italy and Spain. The cDNA or gDNA used as material had been derived from T cells, B-cell-depleted T cells, or PBMCs.

In the authors' workflow: By means of reference gene primer amplification, nucleated cell counts were estimated. Some clones are missing from TCRdb's copy, which holds only in-frame ones; the method was immunoSEQ multiplex PCR. For V, J and clone size, that table is used; D and trimming come from the DNA. The table records about 230,000 clones, 83% of them present only once. The TCR sequence derives from a woman in her seventies with active or convalescent COVID-19. The material sequenced was peripheral blood.

DNA for the CDR3: TGTGCCAGCAGCGTAGCTTATGGGGCCAACGTCCTGACTTTC. Translation: CASSVAYGANVLTF. This chain connects TRBV9 to TRBJ2-6; no clear D. Germline V lookup: CDR1 SGDLS, CDR2 YYNGEE. CDR3 size: 14 residues. V was clipped by 0 bases and J by 3 bases, with 4 bases between them.